This TCR beta chain originates from a study of blood T cell repertoires in COVID-19. Looking at the study overall: The study drew acute and convalescent COVID-19 samples from the United States, Italy and Spain. Sources were T cells, B-cell-depleted T cells, or PBMCs; the material itself was cDNA or gDNA.

This CDR3 spans 13 amino acids. In germline, CDR1 is MNHEY, CDR2 SVGAGI. The germline V and J ends were trimmed by 5 bases and 2 bases, with 9 bases remaining between them. Original handling: Estimation of nucleated cell counts relied on the amplification of reference gene primers. Sequencing was performed with immunoSEQ multiplex PCR; in TCRdb, only in-frame clones are kept and a portion is missing. That table furnishes V, J and clone size, whereas the DNA furnished D and trimming. The repertoire has fewer than 250,000 clones, around 89% of them found once; the top ten carry approximately 1.7%. The chain joins TRBV6-5 to TRBJ1-2; TRBD1 might be the D (6 bases). What was sequenced was peripheral blood. The clonotype was recovered from a man between 65 and 85 years old with acute or convalescent COVID-19. CDR3 sequence (DNA): TGTGCCAGCAGTAACGGACAGAACTATGGCTACACCTTC. Translation gives CASSNGQNYGYTF.